A selection of T cell receptor beta chains follows, all from one sample in a study of blood T cell repertoires in COVID-19. Sequenced by immunoSEQ multiplex PCR; TCRdb stores in-frame clones only, minus some. The sample contains some 37,000 clones, about 90% of which appear only once. The sample comprised peripheral blood. These receptors were obtained from a man between 65 and 85 years old with acute or convalescent COVID-19. Each CDR3 is given with its conserved first and last residue. Each record gives: V gene, clone size, J gene, CDR3 length, D gene, CDR3 DNA, CDR3 protein. D genes are given only for firm matches. Clone size is not always given. Where it is, it says once, few, many or a class for expanded clones.

TRBV10-3	NA	TRBJ2-2	15	TRBD1	TGTGCCATCAGGGGCGAACTTCAGGGGGCCGGGGAGCTGTTTTTT	CAIRGELQGAGELFF
TRBV12-3/TRBV12-4	NA	TRBJ1-2	11	NA	TGTGCCAGCAGTTTTCTCTCGGGCTACACCTTC	CASSFLSGYTF
TRBV12-2	NA	TRBJ1-5	14	NA	TGTGCAAGTCGCTTAGCGAACAGAATTGCGCCCCAGCATTTT	CASRLANRIAPQHF
TRBV28	once	TRBJ1-1	14	NA	TGTGCCAGCACCCAGGGGAAGGTTAACACTGAAGCTTTCTTT	CASTQGKVNTEAFF
TRBV19	NA	TRBJ2-7	15	NA	TGTGCCAGTAGTATCGGGGGTGGAGGCTCCTACGAGCAGTACTTC	CASSIGGGGSYEQYF
TRBV19	NA	TRBJ1-4	13	NA	TGTGCCAGTAACGGGAGGGGGGTAGAAAAACTGTTTTTT	CASNGRGVEKLFF
TRBV7-3	NA	TRBJ2-2	18	TRBD2	TGTGCCAGCAGCCCTGGGCTAGCGGGAGGGAGCAACACCGGGGAGCTGTTTTTT	CASSPGLAGGSNTGELFF
TRBV2	NA	TRBJ1-5	14	NA	TGTGCCAGCGAACCAGACCGGGGGGGACAGCCCCAGCATTTT	CASEPDRGGQPQHF
TRBV2	NA	TRBJ1-5	15	TRBD1	TGTGCCAGCAGTGGGGACAGGGCGGGCAATCAGCCCCAGCATTTT	CASSGDRAGNQPQHF
TRBV6-2/TRBV6-3	NA	TRBJ1-1	12	NA	TGTGCCAGCAGTCACAGTAGTACTGAAGCTTTCTTT	CASSHSSTEAFF
TRBV6-5	NA	TRBJ1-2	15	TRBD1	TGTGCCAGCATTCGAGGACAGGGGGAAAACTATGGCTACACCTTC	CASIRGQGENYGYTF
TRBV12-3/TRBV12-4	NA	TRBJ1-5	12	NA	TGTGCCAGCAGTTTAGAAGGGAGGCCCCAGCATTTT	CASSLEGRPQHF
TRBV7-9	NA	TRBJ2-5	16	NA	TGTGCCAGCAACCTTAGGGGCGGGAACCCCCAAGAGACCCAGTACTTC	CASNLRGGNPQETQYF
TRBV6-5	medium-sized	TRBJ1-3	13	TRBD1	TGTGCCAGCAGCACAGGGGGCAGAAACACCATATATTTT	CASSTGGRNTIYF
TRBV7-9	NA	TRBJ1-3	14	NA	TGTGCCAGCAGCTGGACAGTAGCTGGAAACACCATATATTTT	CASSWTVAGNTIYF
TRBV5-5	few	TRBJ2-3	14	NA	TGTGCCAGCACCCTTGGCCCAAACACAGATACGCAGTATTTT	CASTLGPNTDTQYF
TRBV24-1	NA	TRBJ2-2	11	NA	TGTGCCACCCAGAACACCGGGGAGCTGTTTTTT	CATQNTGELFF
TRBV6-1	NA	TRBJ2-7	14	NA	TGTGCCAGCAGTGAGGGCGGGAATGCTTACGAGCAGTACTTC	CASSEGGNAYEQYF
TRBV5-1	NA	TRBJ2-5	17	TRBD2	TGCGCCAGCAGCTTGACGGGACTAGCGGGAGTGGGAGAGACCCAGTACTTC	CASSLTGLAGVGETQYF
TRBV7-9	once	TRBJ1-2	13	TRBD1	TGTGCCAGCAGCTTCGACAGGGGGGGCGGCTACACCTTC	CASSFDRGGGYTF
TRBV19	NA	TRBJ2-5	16	TRBD1	TGTGCCAGCAGCCCTCGGCGAGGACAGGGGCAGGAGACCCAGTACTTC	CASSPRRGQGQETQYF
TRBV6-6	NA	TRBJ2-1	14	TRBD2	TGTGCCAGCAGTTATTTAGCGGGAGGGGTTGAGCAGTTCTTC	CASSYLAGGVEQFF
TRBV18	NA	TRBJ2-7	15	TRBD1	TGTGCCAGCTCACCAGTGACAGGGGCTTTCTACGAGCAGTACTTC	CASSPVTGAFYEQYF
TRBV4-3	NA	TRBJ2-1	15	TRBD1	TGCGCCAGCAGCCACGGGGACAGGCCATACAATGAGCAGTTCTTC	CASSHGDRPYNEQFF
TRBV15	NA	TRBJ2-2	14	NA	TGTGCCACCAGCAGAGACAGGGGTATCGGGGAGCTGTTTTTT	CATSRDRGIGELFF
TRBV7-3	NA	TRBJ2-6	15	NA	TGTGCCAGCAGCGTGGACAGCCCTGGGGCCAACGTCCTGACTTTC	CASSVDSPGANVLTF
TRBV6-6	NA	TRBJ2-1	13	TRBD2	TGTGCCAGCAGAGGACTAGCGGAGGATGAGCAGTTCTTC	CASRGLAEDEQFF
TRBV19	NA	TRBJ1-2	13	NA	TGTGCCACAGTCCAGGGCCTAGAGGATGGCTACACCTTC	CATVQGLEDGYTF
TRBV28	NA	TRBJ1-2	16	TRBD1	TGTGCCAGCAACGGCGGAGACAGGGGGCGAATCGATGGCTACACCTTC	CASNGGDRGRIDGYTF
TRBV18	NA	TRBJ2-3	16	NA	TGTGCCAGCTCACCCAATTCAGGGGGGCGGACAGATACGCAGTATTTT	CASSPNSGGRTDTQYF
TRBV7-2	NA	TRBJ1-1	14	NA	TGTGCCAGCAGCTCCTTTGGGGGCGCCCCTGAAGCTTTCTTT	CASSSFGGAPEAFF
TRBV7-3	NA	TRBJ2-3	14	TRBD2	TGTGCCAGCAGCTCGGGACTAGTTGCAGATACGCAGTATTTT	CASSSGLVADTQYF
TRBV18	NA	TRBJ1-5	14	NA	TGTGCCAGCTCACCACTCAGGGACAATCAGCCCCAGCATTTT	CASSPLRDNQPQHF
TRBV28	once	TRBJ1-6	16	TRBD1	TGTGCCAGCAGTCAACAGGGGGACTCCTATAATTCACCCCTCCACTTT	CASSQQGDSYNSPLHF
TRBV19	NA	TRBJ2-3	17	TRBD2	TGTGCCAGTAGTTCGAGCGGACTAGCGGGAGACCCCGATACGCAGTATTTT	CASSSSGLAGDPDTQYF
TRBV2	few	TRBJ1-6	12	NA	TGTGCCAGCAGGGCAGATAATTCACCCCTCCACTTT	CASRADNSPLHF
TRBV18	NA	TRBJ2-1	15	TRBD2	TGTGCCAGCTCACCAAATAGCGGGTCCTACAATGAGCAGTTCTTC	CASSPNSGSYNEQFF
TRBV12-3/TRBV12-4	NA	TRBJ2-1	11	NA	TGTGCCAGCAGTTTGGAGAATGAGCAGTTCTTC	CASSLENEQFF
TRBV4-2	once	TRBJ2-5	15	NA	TGTGCCAGCAGCCAAGATGGACAGCGGCAAGAGACCCAGTACTTC	CASSQDGQRQETQYF
TRBV5-6	NA	TRBJ2-7	14	NA	TGTGCCAGCAGCTTGGACAGGGCAGCATACGAGCAGTACTTC	CASSLDRAAYEQYF
TRBV2	NA	TRBJ2-7	15	NA	TGTGCCAGCAGTGGGGGCAGGGCTCGGGTCTACGAGCAGTACTTC	CASSGGRARVYEQYF
TRBV10-3	NA	TRBJ1-2	14	TRBD1	TGTGCCATCAGTTCCGGACAGGGGAGGGGTGGCTACACCTTC	CAISSGQGRGGYTF
TRBV19	NA	TRBJ1-2	14	TRBD1	TGTGCCAGTACTCCGTCGGACAGGGTAGTAGGCTACACCTTC	CASTPSDRVVGYTF
TRBV3-1/TRBV3-2	few	TRBJ2-7	16	TRBD2	TGTGCCAGCAGCACGACTAGCGGGAGGGCATCGTACGAGCAGTACTTC	CASSTTSGRASYEQYF
TRBV5-1	NA	TRBJ1-2	13	TRBD1	TGCGCCAGCAGCTTCAGGGGGCAACGTGGCTACACCTTC	CASSFRGQRGYTF
TRBV5-1	NA	TRBJ2-1	13	TRBD2	TGCGCCAGCAGCTTGGTTCTAGCGGATGAGCAGTTCTTC	CASSLVLADEQFF
TRBV28	NA	TRBJ2-7	14	NA	TGTGCCAGCAGTTTTGGTAGGGGCTCAGCCGAGCAGTACTTC	CASSFGRGSAEQYF
TRBV27	NA	TRBJ2-7	13	NA	TGTGCCAGCAGCTTTGGGGGCGGGTACGAGCAGTACTTC	CASSFGGGYEQYF
TRBV10-3	once	TRBJ1-1	15	NA	TGTGCCATCAGTGACCAGCAGGCGTCCAACACTGAAGCTTTCTTT	CAISDQQASNTEAFF
TRBV28	NA	TRBJ1-6	15	NA	TGTGCCAGCAGAAGATCGGGGGATTATAATTCACCCCTCCACTTT	CASRRSGDYNSPLHF
TRBV6-5	NA	TRBJ2-1	16	TRBD2	TGTGCCAGCAGTTTCCCCGGGACTAGCGGGATAAATGAGCAGTTCTTC	CASSFPGTSGINEQFF
TRBV2	NA	TRBJ1-1	12	NA	TGTGCCAGCAGTGATTCTTACACTGAAGCTTTCTTT	CASSDSYTEAFF
TRBV7-9	NA	TRBJ1-1	15	TRBD1	TGTGCCAGCAGCTTAGACGGGACAGGGGGGTCGGGTGCTTTCTTT	CASSLDGTGGSGAFF
TRBV28	NA	TRBJ2-3	13	NA	TGTGCCAGCCACGACAGACCCACAGATACGCAGTATTTT	CASHDRPTDTQYF
TRBV7-2	NA	TRBJ2-7	16	TRBD2	TGTGCCAGCAGCTTCTTGACTAGCGGTTACTCCTACGAGCAGTACTTC	CASSFLTSGYSYEQYF